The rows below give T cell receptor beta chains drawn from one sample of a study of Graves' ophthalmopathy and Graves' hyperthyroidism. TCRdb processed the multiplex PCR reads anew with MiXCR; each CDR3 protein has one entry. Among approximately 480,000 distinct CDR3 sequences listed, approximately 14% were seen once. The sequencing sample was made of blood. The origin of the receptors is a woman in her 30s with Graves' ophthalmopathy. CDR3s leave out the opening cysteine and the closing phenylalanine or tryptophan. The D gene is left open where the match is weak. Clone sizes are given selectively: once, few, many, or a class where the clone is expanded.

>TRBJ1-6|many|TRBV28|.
ASSLPSPGSYNSPLH
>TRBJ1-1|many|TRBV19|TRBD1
ASRPPGQGSTEAF
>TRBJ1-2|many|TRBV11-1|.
ASSPNALGDYT
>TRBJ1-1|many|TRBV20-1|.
SARGGGAEAF
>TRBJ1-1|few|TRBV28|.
ASIPCPSEAF
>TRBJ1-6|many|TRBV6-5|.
ASSYSQSLSSPLH
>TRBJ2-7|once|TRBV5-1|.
ASSFQDEQY
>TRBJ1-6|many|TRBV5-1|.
ASSLIGQDNSPLH
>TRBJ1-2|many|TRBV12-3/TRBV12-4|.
ASSFLGRGDGYT
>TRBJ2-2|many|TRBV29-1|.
SVEAHGELF
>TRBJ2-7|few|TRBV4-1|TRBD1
ASSPAGIRGPYEQY
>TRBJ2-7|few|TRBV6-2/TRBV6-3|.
ASTYLRRDPLRYEQY
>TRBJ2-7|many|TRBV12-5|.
ASGSNSVYEQY
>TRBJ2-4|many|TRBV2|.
ASIKQGNIQY
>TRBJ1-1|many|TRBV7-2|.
ASSWEPRSTEAF
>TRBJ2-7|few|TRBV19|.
ASSINSFYEQY
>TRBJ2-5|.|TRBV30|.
AWSAPPPRETQY
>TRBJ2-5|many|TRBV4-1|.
ASSQPTDLKTQY
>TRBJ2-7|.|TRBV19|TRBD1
ASSAGQGFDEQY
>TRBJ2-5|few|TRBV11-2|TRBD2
ASSRGYGAGGVVETQY
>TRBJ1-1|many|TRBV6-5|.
ASRIQRELNTEAF
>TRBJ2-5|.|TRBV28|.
ASSTPGASQETQY
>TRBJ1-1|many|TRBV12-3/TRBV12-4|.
ASSAGHANTEAF
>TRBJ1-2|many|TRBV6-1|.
ASSPGGNYGYT
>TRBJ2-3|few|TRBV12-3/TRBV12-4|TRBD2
ASRRTSGNTDTQY
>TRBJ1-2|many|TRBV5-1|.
ASSPINRVGYT
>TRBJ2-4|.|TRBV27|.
ASRALAKNIKY
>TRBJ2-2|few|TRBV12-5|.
ASGSGGNTGELF
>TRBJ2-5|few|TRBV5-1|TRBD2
ASSLVVTSVQETKY
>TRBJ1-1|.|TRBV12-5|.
ASAFFGNTEAF
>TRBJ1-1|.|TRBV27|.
ASSTYGGGSTEAF
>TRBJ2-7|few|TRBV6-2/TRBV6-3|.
ASSYASGAYEQY
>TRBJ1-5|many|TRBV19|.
ASSIAITVNQPQH
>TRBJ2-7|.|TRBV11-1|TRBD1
ACSHWDREYEQY
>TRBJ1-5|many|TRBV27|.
ASSPYSAGNQPQH
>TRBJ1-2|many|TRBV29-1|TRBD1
SVVRGQSDGYT
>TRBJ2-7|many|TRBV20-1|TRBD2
SARDRGVYEQY
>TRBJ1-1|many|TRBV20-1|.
SVRSTGWENTEAF
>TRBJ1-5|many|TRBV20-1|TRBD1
SARGQGGGGINQPQH
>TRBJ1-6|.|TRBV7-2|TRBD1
ASSSTGTSPLH
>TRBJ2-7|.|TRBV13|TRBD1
ASSSETGQGAYEQY
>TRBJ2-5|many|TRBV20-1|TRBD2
SAQRDTQETQY
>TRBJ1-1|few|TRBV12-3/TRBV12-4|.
ASSPTRIGNTDAF